This T cell receptor beta chain was sequenced in a study of T cells in tuberculosis. Germline assignment: CDR1 SGHRS and CDR2 YFSETQ. The CDR3 runs 14 residues. The germline V and J ends were trimmed by 6 bases and 0 bases, with 10 bases remaining between them. Clones were sequenced by immunoSEQ multiplex PCR, and TCRdb holds only the in-frame ones, with some missing. In the table there are 35,000 to 55,000 clones, approximately 94% of which are singletons. This receptor was taken from a donor aged 10 to 29 with latent tuberculosis or without tuberculosis infection. Some clones in this sample may be carry-over from other donors' samples. Source material: PBMCs. This chain uses TRBV5-1 with TRBJ1-3; TRBD1 is a possible D gene (6 bases). CDR3 region: CASTGQNSGNTIYF. CDR3 bases: TGCGCCAGCACCGGACAGAACTCTGGAAACACCATATATTTT.